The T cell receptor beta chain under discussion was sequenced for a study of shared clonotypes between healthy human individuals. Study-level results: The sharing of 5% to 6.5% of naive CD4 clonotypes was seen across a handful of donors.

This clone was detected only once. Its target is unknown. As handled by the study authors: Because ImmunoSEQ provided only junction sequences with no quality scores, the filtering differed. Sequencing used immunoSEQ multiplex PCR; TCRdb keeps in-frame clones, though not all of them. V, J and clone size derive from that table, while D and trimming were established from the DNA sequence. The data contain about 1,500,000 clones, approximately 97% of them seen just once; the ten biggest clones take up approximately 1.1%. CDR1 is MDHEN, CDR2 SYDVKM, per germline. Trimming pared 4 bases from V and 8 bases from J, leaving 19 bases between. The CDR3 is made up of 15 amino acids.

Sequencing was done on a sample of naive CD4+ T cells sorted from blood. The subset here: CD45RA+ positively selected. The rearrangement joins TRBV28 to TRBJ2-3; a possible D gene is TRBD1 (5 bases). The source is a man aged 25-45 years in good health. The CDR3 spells CASSSSKAGRSTQYF. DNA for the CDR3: TGTGCCAGCAGTTCCTCCAAGGCAGGGCGGAGTACGCAGTATTTT.